This T cell receptor beta chain was sequenced in a study of neoadjuvant anti-PD-1 for oral cavity cancer. The overall study: Most patients had three to four biweekly doses of 3 mg/kg nivolumab before resection. Study-wide findings and caveats: After neoadjuvant nivolumab, PBMC T cell clonality was significantly higher in non-responders than responders.

Patients had HPV-negative, locally advanced oral cavity squamous cell carcinoma. No culture or expansion preceded analysis of these blood cells. As for this clone: Its specificity is unknown.

Data came from immunoSEQ multiplex PCR; TCRdb stores just in-frame clones and leaves some out. Here the sample spans thousands of clones, over 65% being singletons. This CDR3 contains 14 residues. V was clipped by 0 bases and J by 2 bases, with 8 bases between them. CDR1 and CDR2 (germline): SGHNT, YYREEE (reference sequence). The TCR comes from a person aged 40-85 years with oral cavity squamous cell carcinoma. The specimen comprised PBMCs, sampled before nivolumab (anti-PD-1) treatment. The chain joins TRBV5-4 to TRBJ1-1; no clear D gene. The CDR3 DNA is TGTGCCAGCAGCTTGGATCAGGTCAACACTGAAGCTTTCTTT. It encodes CASSLDQVNTEAFF.